This passage covers 11 T cell receptor beta chains from one sample sequenced in a study of identical twins. TCRdb re-called the 5' RACE reads with MiXCR, one entry per CDR3 protein. The table has hundreds of thousands of distinct CDR3 sequences, 24% seen once. The sample was also reused in another study, on T cells expressing NK-cell markers.

The sample consisted of CD4+ T cells sorted from blood. The receptors stem from a woman in her late teens or twenties in good health.

This clonotype occurred a few times. V and J are TRBV3-1 and TRBJ2-7; D is unclear. The CDR3 length is 12 residues. V was trimmed by 0 bases and J by 6 bases, leaving 6 bases between them. CDR1 is LGHDT, CDR2 YNNKEL, per germline (reference sequence). Written as DNA, the CDR3 is TGTGCCAGCAGCCAAGAGGCACTCGAGCAGTACTTC. It encodes CASSQEALEQYF.

This chain uses TRBV12-3 or TRBV12-4 with TRBJ2-7; 7 positions agree with TRBD1. The CDR3 spans 14 residues. J gave up 0 bases and V 6 bases, and 5 bases lay outside the gene matches. The CDR3, as DNA: TGTGCCAGCAGCGGGACAGCTACCTCCTACGAGCAGTACTTC. It codes for CASSGTATSYEQYF.

This clonotype was seen at least ten times. The chain recombines TRBV12-3 or TRBV12-4 with TRBJ2-5, with D tentatively TRBD1 or TRBD2 (6 bases each). The CDR3 consists of 14 residues. The germline V and J ends were trimmed by 2 bases and 5 bases, with 12 bases remaining between them. CDR3 amino acids: CASSLSGGGETQYF. CDR3 nucleotides: TGTGCCAGCAGTTTAAGTGGAGGGGGGGAGACCCAGTACTTC.

The rearrangement uses TRBV6-2 or TRBV6-3 and TRBJ2-7; 12 bases map to TRBD2. From germline, CDR1 is MNHEY and CDR2 SVGEGT. The trim removed 7 bases at V and 4 bases at J, leaving 8 bases unmatched. CDR3 size: 15 residues. CDR3 loop: CASTSGLAGRYEQYF. CDR3 bases: TGTGCCAGCACCTCAGGACTAGCGGGACGGTACGAGCAGTACTTC.

The rearrangement uses TRBV20-1 and TRBJ1-2, with D perhaps matching TRBD1 (6 bases). The V gene lost 3 bases and the J gene lost 6 bases, with 14 bases spanning the gap. The CDR3 extends over 13 amino acids. The germline CDR1 and CDR2 sequences are DFQATT and SNEGSKA (reference sequence). The CDR3 here is CSASLDQGHGYTF. CDR3 bases: TGCAGTGCTAGCCTAGACCAGGGGCATGGCTACACCTTC.

This chain connects TRBV5-1 to TRBJ2-1, with D perhaps given as TRBD1 or TRBD2 (5 bases each). Germline V CDR1 and CDR2: SGHRS, YFSETQ. Between the trimmed V and J ends, which lost 1 base and 3 bases, there was a span of 11 bases. The CDR3 is 15 residues long. CDR3 nucleotide sequence: TGCGCCAGCAGCTTGTACGGGACCCTCTACAATGAGCAGTTCTTC. This codes for CASSLYGTLYNEQFF.

CDR3 sequence (DNA): TGCAGCGTTGGGTGGGGTAGGTATGAGCAGTTCTTC. This codes for CSVGWGRYEQFF. The chain joins TRBV29-1 to TRBJ2-1; D gene uncertain. CDR1 and CDR2 (germline): SQVTM, ANQGSEA. Trimming removed 4 bases from V and 8 bases from J, with 12 bases in between. This CDR3 contains 12 residues.

V and J are TRBV12-3 or TRBV12-4 and TRBJ1-1; D gene uncertain. The CDR3 runs 11 residues. V lost 6 bases, J lost 11 bases, and 13 bases lay in between. CDR3: CASSLHVEAFF. As DNA, the CDR3 is TGTGCCAGCAGCCTACATGTGGAGGCTTTCTTT.

The sample holds a few counts of this clonotype. The chain is built from TRBV15 and TRBJ2-7; D gene ambiguous. This CDR3 comprises 14 residues. V gave up 0 bases and J gave up 6 bases, with 12 bases separating them. The germline V gene has CDR1 LNHNV and CDR2 YYDKDF (reference sequence). The CDR3 DNA follows: TGTGCCACCAGCAGAGACAGGTGGGATAGCGAGCAGTACTTC. Translation gives CATSRDRWDSEQYF. The full variable domain, its missing parts supplied by reference TRBV15 and TRBJ2-7, is DAMVIQNPRYQVTQFGKPVTLSCSQTLNHNVMYWYQQKSSQAPKLLFHYYDKDFNNEADTPDNFQSRRPNTSFCFLDIRSPGLGDTAMYLCATSRDRWDSEQYFGPGTRLTVT.

The chain combines TRBV11-2 with TRBJ2-1; D might be TRBD2 (6 bases). CDR3 length equals 14 residues. The V end was cut by 7 bases, the J end by 3 bases, with 13 bases between. Germline CDR1 reads SGHAT; CDR2 reads FQNNGV. The CDR3 nucleotides read TGTGCCAGCACGCGGGATCCCCTCTACAATGAGCAGTTCTTC. Translation: CASTRDPLYNEQFF.

The chain has TRBV12-3 or TRBV12-4 and TRBJ1-2; no firm D call. The CDR3 spans 12 residues. V was shortened by 3 bases and J by 8 bases, with 10 bases between the two germline ends. The CDR3 is CASSLWDRGYTF. CDR3 coding DNA: TGTGCCAGCAGTTTGTGGGATCGAGGCTACACCTTC.